This TCR beta chain was captured by sequencing in a study of T cell responses to AZD1222 COVID-19 vaccine. Germline V CDR1 and CDR2: SGHAT, FQNNGV. Trimming removed 6 bases from V and 9 bases from J; junction bases left unmatched: 14. The CDR3 has 15 amino acids. A note on this clone: Its antigen remains unidentified.

Sequencing used immunoSEQ multiplex PCR; TCRdb keeps in-frame clones, though not all of them. The sample contains 100,000 to 150,000 clones, approximately 85% of which appear only once. General observations from the study: Most donors were white British and more were female, and clonal diversity was possibly underestimated. Unmutated variant regions reportedly attract nearly half of all spike-specific TCRs.

The chain couples TRBV11-2 to TRBJ2-7; 10 bases are shared with TRBD2. This specimen consisted of peripheral blood, obtained 28 days after the second AZD1222 dose. This clonotype originated in an adult who received the AZD1222 COVID-19 vaccine. CDR3 loop: CASSGAGTSVRSQYF. CDR3 nucleotide sequence: TGTGCCAGCAGTGGCGCCGGGACTAGCGTGAGATCGCAGTACTTC.